The 9 T cell receptor beta chains in this list originate from one sample, sequenced in a study of human T cells and chemical hapten exposure. MiXCR, applied by TCRdb to the RACE reads, yields one record per CDR3 protein. The profile covers some 43,000 distinct CDR3 sequences, with under 5% appearing a single time and around 28% taken by the ten largest. Stated time point: patch test 1, 2 weeks after DPC sensitization. As to treatment: therapeutic diphenylcyclopropenone sensitization with weekly scalp DPC. Total RNA was isolated from whole blood that had not been fractionated. The source was whole blood, collected in connection with sensitization to the hapten diphenylcyclopropenone (DPC). The receptors come from a man in his forties or fifties with alopecia areata. Some clones in this sample may be carry-over from other donors' samples.

In its sample, this clonotype was seen many times. The genes are TRBV24-1 and TRBJ2-1, with 8 bases fitting TRBD2. The germline V gene encodes CDR1 KGHDR and CDR2 SFDVKD. Trimming cost V 4 bases and J 4 bases; bases outside gene matches: 11. The CDR3 sequence is 17 residues long. The CDR3 sequence is CATSDKLAEAIYNEQFF. CDR3 DNA sequence: TGTGCCACCAGTGACAAACTAGCGGAGGCCATTTACAATGAGCAGTTCTTC.

This clonotype was picked up a small number of times. The gene calls are TRBV29-1 and TRBJ2-5; no definite D call. V lost 4 bases to trimming and J lost 1 base, with 7 bases between them. The germline V gene has CDR1 SQVTM and CDR2 ANQGSEA. The length of the CDR3 is 12 residues. CDR3 coding DNA: TGCAGCGTTGGAACAAGCCAAGAGACCCAGTACTTC. Encoded protein: CSVGTSQETQYF.

At least ten counts were recorded for this clonotype. CDR3 protein: CASSGRDVGWQYF. DNA of the CDR3: TGTGCCAGCAGTGGAAGGGACGTTGGTTGGCAGTACTTC. The chain uses TRBV6-5 and TRBJ2-7, with D possibly being TRBD1 or TRBD2 (5 bases each). The V end lost 5 bases, the J end lost 9 bases, and 17 bases lay between the germline ends. The germline CDR1 and CDR2 sequences are MNHEY and SVGAGI. The CDR3 contains 13 residues.

The table lists this clonotype with many counts. The J gene is TRBJ1-1, the V gene TRBV6-1, with 7 positions matching TRBD1. With 6 bases clipped from V and 7 bases from J, the junction kept 5 bases outside the gene matches. The CDR3 has 12 amino acids. Germline V gene data show CDR1 as MNHNS and CDR2 as SASEGT. The CDR3 protein is CASRGTVYEAFF. In nucleotides, the CDR3 is TGTGCCAGCAGGGGGACAGTCTATGAAGCTTTCTTT.

This sequence joins TRBV7-9 and TRBJ1-1, with a possible D match to TRBD1 (5 bases). Germline CDR1 and CDR2: SEHNR and FQNEAQ (reference sequence). There are 12 residues in the CDR3. V was shortened by 3 bases and J by 10 bases, with 12 bases between the two germline ends. CDR3 nucleotide sequence: TGTGCCAGCAGCTTTATGGAGGGGAGAGCTTTCTTT. As protein: CASSFMEGRAFF.

This clonotype was found many times. The chain couples TRBV10-3 to TRBJ1-5; D ambiguous. Trimming took off 8 bases at V and 2 bases at J, with 10 bases between the two ends. CDR1 is ENHRY, CDR2 SYGVKD, per germline. The CDR3 spans 13 residues. CDR3 nucleotides: TGTGCCATCGGTAGGGAAGGCAATCAGCCCCAGCATTTT. Translating gives CAIGREGNQPQHF.

The chain recombines TRBV5-1 with TRBJ2-7; D is unresolved. The CDR3 spans 14 residues. V was trimmed by 0 bases and J by 4 bases, leaving 11 bases between them. Germline values: CDR1 SGHRS, CDR2 YFSETQ. The CDR3 protein is CASSLVPEQYEQYF. The CDR3 bases are TGCGCCAGCAGCTTGGTCCCGGAGCAGTACGAGCAGTACTTC.

Ten or more counts support this clonotype. The chain is built from TRBV20-1 and TRBJ2-3, with 7 bases matching TRBD2. The CDR3 consists of 14 residues. The germline V gene has CDR1 DFQATT and CDR2 SNEGSKA (reference sequence). Trimming cost V 4 bases and J 3 bases; bases outside gene matches: 7. CDR3 sequence reads: CSATSGEATDTQYF. DNA of the CDR3: TGCAGTGCTACGAGCGGGGAAGCGACAGATACGCAGTATTTT.

This clonotype was picked up many times. This chain links TRBV10-1 with TRBJ2-1; a weak D match, TRBD1 (5 bases). V was clipped by 5 bases and J by 9 bases, with 20 bases between them. The CDR3 contains 15 residues. CDR1 WNHNN and CDR2 SYGVQD come from the germline V gene (reference sequence). DNA for the CDR3: TGCGCCAGCAGTCTCGACTCAGTAAGGGGCGCTGAGCAGTTCTTC. Translation gives CASSLDSVRGAEQFF.